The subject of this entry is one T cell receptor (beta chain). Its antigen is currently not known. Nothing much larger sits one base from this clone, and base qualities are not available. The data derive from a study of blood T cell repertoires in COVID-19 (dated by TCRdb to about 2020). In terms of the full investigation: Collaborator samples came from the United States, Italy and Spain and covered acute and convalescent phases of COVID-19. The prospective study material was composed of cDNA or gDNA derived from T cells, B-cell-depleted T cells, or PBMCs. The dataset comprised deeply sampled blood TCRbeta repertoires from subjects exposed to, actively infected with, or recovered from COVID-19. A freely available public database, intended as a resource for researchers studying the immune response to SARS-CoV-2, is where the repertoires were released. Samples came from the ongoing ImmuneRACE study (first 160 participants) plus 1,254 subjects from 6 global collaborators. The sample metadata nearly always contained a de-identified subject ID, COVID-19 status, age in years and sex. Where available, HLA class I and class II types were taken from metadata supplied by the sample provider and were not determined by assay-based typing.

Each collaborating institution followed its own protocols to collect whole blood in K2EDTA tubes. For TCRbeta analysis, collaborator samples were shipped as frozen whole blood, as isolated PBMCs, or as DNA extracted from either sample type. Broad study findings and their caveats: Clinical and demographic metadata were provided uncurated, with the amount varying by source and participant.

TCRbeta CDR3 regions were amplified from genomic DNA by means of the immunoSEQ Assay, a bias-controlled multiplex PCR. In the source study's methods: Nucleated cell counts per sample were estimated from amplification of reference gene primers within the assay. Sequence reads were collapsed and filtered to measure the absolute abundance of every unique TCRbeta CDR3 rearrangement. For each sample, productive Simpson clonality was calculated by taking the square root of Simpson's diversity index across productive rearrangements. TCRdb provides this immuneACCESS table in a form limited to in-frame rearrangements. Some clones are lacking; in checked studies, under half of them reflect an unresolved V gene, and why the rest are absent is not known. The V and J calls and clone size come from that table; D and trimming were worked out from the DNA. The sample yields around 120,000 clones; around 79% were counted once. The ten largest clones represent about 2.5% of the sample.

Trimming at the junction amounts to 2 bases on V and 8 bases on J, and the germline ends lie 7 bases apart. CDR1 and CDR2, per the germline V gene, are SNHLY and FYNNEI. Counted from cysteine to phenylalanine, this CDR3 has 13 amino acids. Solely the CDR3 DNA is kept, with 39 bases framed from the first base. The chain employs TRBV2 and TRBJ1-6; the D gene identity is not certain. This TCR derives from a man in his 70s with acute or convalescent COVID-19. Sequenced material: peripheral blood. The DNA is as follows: TGTGCCAGCAGTGAAAACACCTATTCACCCCTCCACTTT. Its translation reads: CASSENTYSPLHF.